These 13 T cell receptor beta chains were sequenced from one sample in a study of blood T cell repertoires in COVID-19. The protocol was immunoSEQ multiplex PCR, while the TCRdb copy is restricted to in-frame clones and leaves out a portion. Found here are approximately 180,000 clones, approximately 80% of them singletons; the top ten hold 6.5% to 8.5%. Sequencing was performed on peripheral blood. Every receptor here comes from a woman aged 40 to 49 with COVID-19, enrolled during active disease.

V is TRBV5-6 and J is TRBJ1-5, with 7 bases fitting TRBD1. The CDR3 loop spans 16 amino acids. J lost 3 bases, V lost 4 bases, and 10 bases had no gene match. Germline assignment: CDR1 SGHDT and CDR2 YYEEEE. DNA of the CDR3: TGTGCCAGCAGCCAAGATTCAGGGGGTGCCAATCAGCCCCAGCATTTT. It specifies CASSQDSGGANQPQHF.

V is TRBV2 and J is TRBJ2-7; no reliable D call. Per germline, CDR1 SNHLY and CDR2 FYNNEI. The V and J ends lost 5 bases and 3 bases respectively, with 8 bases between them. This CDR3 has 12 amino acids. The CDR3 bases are TGTGCCAGCAGTCCAGGCTACTACGAGCAGTACTTC. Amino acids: CASSPGYYEQYF. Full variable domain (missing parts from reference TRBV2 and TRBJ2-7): EPEVTQTPSHQVTQMGQEVILRCVPISNHLYFYWYRQILGQKVEFLVSFYNNEISEKSEIFDDQFSVERPDGSNFTLKIRSTKLEDSAMYFCASSPGYYEQYFGPGTRLTVT.

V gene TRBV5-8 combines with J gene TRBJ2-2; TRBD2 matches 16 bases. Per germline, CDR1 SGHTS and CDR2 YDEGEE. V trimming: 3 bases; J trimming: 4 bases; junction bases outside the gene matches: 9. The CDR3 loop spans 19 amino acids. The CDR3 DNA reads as TGTGCCAGCAGCTCGTTGGGACTAGCGGGAGGGCCAGTCACCGGGGAGCTGTTTTTT. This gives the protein CASSSLGLAGGPVTGELFF.

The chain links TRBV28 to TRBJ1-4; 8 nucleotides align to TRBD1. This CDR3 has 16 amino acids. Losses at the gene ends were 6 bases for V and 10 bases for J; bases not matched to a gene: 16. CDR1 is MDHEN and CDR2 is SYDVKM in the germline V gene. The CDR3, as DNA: TGTGCCAGCAGCCCGGACAGGGTGGCGGTGAGAGGAAAACTGTTTTTT. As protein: CASSPDRVAVRGKLFF.

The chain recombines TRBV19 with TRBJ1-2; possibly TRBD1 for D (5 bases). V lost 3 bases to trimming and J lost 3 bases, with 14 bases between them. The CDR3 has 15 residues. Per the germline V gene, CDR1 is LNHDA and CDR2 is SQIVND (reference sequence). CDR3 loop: CASSIVAGPHYGYTF. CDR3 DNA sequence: TGTGCCAGTAGTATCGTTGCGGGACCTCACTATGGCTACACCTTC.

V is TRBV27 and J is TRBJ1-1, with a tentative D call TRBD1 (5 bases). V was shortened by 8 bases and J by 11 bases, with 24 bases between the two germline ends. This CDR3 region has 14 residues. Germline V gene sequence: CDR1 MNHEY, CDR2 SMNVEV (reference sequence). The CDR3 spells CASCTDGYAGEAFF. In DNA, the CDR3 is TGTGCCAGCTGCACAGATGGATATGCGGGGGAGGCTTTCTTT.

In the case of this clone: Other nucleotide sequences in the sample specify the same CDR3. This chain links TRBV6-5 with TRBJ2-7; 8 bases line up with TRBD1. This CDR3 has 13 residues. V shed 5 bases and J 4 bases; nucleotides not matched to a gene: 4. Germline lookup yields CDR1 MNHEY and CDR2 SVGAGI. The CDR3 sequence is CASSPTGAYEQYF. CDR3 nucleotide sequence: TGTGCCAGCAGTCCGACAGGGGCTTACGAGCAGTACTTC.

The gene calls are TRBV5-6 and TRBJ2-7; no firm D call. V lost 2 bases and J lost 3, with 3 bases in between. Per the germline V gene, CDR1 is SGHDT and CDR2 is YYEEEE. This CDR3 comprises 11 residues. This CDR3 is CASSFSYEQYF. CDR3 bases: TGTGCCAGCAGCTTCAGCTACGAGCAGTACTTC.

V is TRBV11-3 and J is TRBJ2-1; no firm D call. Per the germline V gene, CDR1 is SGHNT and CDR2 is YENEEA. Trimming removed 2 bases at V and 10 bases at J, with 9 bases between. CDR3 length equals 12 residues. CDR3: CASSLNLGEQFF. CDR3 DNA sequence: TGTGCCAGCAGCTTAAACCTGGGCGAGCAGTTCTTC.

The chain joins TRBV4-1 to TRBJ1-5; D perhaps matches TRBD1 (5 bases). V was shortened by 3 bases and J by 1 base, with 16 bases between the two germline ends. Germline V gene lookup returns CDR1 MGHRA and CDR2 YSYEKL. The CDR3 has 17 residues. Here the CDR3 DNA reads TGCGCCAGCAGCCACGGTGGGGGGGAATGGAGCAATCAGCCCCAGCATTTT. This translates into CASSHGGGEWSNQPQHF.

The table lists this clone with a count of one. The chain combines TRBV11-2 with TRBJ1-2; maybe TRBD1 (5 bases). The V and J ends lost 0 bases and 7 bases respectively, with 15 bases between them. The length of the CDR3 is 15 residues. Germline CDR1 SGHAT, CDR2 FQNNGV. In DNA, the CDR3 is TGTGCCAGCAGCTTAGATCGGGTCAGGGAGGGTGGCTACACCTTC. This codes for CASSLDRVREGGYTF.

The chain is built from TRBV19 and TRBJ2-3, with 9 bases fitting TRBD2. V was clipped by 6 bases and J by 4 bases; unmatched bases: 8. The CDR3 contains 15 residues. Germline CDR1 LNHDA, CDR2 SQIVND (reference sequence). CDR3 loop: CASRKTSGPPDTQYF. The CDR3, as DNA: TGTGCCAGTAGGAAGACTAGCGGTCCCCCAGATACGCAGTATTTT.

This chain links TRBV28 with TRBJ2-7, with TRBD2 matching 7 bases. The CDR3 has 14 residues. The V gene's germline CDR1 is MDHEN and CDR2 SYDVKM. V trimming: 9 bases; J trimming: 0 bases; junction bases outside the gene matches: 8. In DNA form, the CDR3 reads TGTGCCAGTAACATACTAGCGAACTCCTACGAGCAGTACTTC. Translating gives CASNILANSYEQYF.